This is a list of T cell receptor beta chains from one sample in a study of blood T cell repertoires in COVID-19. Data came from immunoSEQ multiplex PCR; TCRdb stores just in-frame clones and leaves some out. The data hold some 240,000 clones, with 90% observed a single time. Source material: peripheral blood. Every receptor here comes from a woman aged 60 to 75 with COVID-19, enrolled during active disease. CDR3s include the opening cysteine and the closing phenylalanine or tryptophan. A D gene is named only where the DNA matches it firmly. Clone size is not always given. Where it is, it says once, few, many or a class for expanded clones.

clone_size | d_call | j_call | v_call | cdr3_length | cdr3_nt | cdr3_aa
. | TRBD1 | TRBJ1-6 | TRBV9 | 13 | TGTGCCAGCAGCGAGACAGGGATTCCACCCCTCCACTTT | CASSETGIPPLHF
. | . | TRBJ2-7 | TRBV11-2 | 15 | TGTGCCAGCAGCTTAATGAGGCGGCAAGCCTACGAGCAGTACTTC | CASSLMRRQAYEQYF
. | . | TRBJ1-5 | TRBV6-2/TRBV6-3 | 13 | TGTGCCAGCAGCCTGAACAGGGTCCAGCCCCAGCATTTT | CASSLNRVQPQHF
. | TRBD1 | TRBJ2-7 | TRBV2 | 15 | TGTGCCAGCAGGGCCCCAGGACAGGGGCAGTACGAGCAGTACTTC | CASRAPGQGQYEQYF
. | . | TRBJ1-1 | TRBV7-3 | 16 | TGTGCCAGCAGCTTAAATGCAGGCCTTATGAACACTGAAGCTTTCTTT | CASSLNAGLMNTEAFF
. | . | TRBJ1-4 | TRBV29-1 | 15 | TGCAGCGTCATTAGATTCAGGGCAACTAATGAAAAACTGTTTTTT | CSVIRFRATNEKLFF
. | TRBD1 | TRBJ2-7 | TRBV6-5 | 15 | TGTGCCAGCAGGGGGGACAGGGGGCCGGGCTACGAGCAGTACTTC | CASRGDRGPGYEQYF
once | . | TRBJ1-1 | TRBV5-6 | 15 | TGTGCCAGCAGCCCACAGGTGAGTGGGAACACTGAAGCTTTCTTT | CASSPQVSGNTEAFF
. | TRBD2 | TRBJ2-3 | TRBV7-2 | 18 | TGTGCCAGCAGCTTAGCTCTTTTGGCGGGGGGCCTCACAGATACGCAGTATTTT | CASSLALLAGGLTDTQYF
once | . | TRBJ1-6 | TRBV5-5 | 15 | TGTGCCAGCAGCATTAGACAGGCTCGCAATTCACCCCTCCACTTT | CASSIRQARNSPLHF
. | TRBD1 | TRBJ2-7 | TRBV7-9 | 14 | TGTGCCAGCAGCCCAGCGGACAGGGGAGGCGAGCAGTACTTC | CASSPADRGGEQYF
. | TRBD2 | TRBJ2-7 | TRBV3-1/TRBV3-2 | 16 | TGTGCCAGCAGCCGACTAGCGGGGGGCTCCACCTACGAGCAGTACTTC | CASSRLAGGSTYEQYF
. | . | TRBJ1-4 | TRBV6-5 | 14 | TGTGCCAGCAGGGGCGGGCCGGGTAATGAAAAACTGTTTTTT | CASRGGPGNEKLFF
. | . | TRBJ1-5 | TRBV5-5 | 15 | TGTGCCAGCAGCTTGGGCCAGGGTATCAATCAGCCCCAGCATTTT | CASSLGQGINQPQHF
. | . | TRBJ1-3 | TRBV10-3 | 13 | TGTGCCACCTCCCCGAGCTCTGGAAACACCATATATTTT | CATSPSSGNTIYF
. | . | TRBJ1-2 | TRBV9 | 15 | TGTGCCAGCAGCGTAGGAAAACTACCAAACTATGGCTACACCTTC | CASSVGKLPNYGYTF
. | TRBD1 | TRBJ2-3 | TRBV9 | 14 | TGTGCCAGCAGTCGGACAGGGGCAATAGATACGCAGTATTTT | CASSRTGAIDTQYF
. | . | TRBJ1-3 | TRBV5-1 | 14 | TGCGCCAGCTCCTGGACAGTCTCTGGAAACACCATATATTTT | CASSWTVSGNTIYF